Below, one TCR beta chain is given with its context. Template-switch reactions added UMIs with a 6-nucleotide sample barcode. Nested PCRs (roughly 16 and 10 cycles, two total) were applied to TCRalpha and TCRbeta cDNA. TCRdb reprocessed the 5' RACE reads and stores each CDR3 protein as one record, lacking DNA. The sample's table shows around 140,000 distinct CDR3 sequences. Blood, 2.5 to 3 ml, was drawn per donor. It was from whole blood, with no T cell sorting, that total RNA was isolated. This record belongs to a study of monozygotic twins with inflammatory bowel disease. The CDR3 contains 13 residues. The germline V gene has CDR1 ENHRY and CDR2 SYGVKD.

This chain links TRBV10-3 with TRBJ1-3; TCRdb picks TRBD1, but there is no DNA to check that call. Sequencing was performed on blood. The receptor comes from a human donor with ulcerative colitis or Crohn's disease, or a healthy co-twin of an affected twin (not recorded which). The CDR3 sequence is CAISGDSGNTIYF.